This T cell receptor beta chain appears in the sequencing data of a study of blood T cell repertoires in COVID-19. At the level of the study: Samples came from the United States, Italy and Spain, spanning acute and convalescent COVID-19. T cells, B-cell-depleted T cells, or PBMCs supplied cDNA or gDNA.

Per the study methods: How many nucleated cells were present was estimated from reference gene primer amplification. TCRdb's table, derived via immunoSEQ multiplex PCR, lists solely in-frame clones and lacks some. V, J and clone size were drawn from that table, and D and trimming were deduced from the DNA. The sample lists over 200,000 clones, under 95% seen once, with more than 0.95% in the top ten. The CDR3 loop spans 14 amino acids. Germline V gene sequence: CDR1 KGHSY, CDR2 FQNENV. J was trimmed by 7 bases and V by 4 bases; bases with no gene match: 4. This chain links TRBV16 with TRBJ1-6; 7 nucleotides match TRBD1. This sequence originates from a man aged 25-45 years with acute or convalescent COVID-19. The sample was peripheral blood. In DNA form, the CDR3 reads TGTGCCAGCAGCCGACAGGGAACAAATTCACCCCTCCACTTT. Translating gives CASSRQGTNSPLHF.